The next 17 T cell receptor beta chains were all read from a single sample in a study of cytomegalovirus exposure and HLA in healthy donors. The assay was immunoSEQ multiplex PCR, and TCRdb's table has in-frame clones only and misses some. Of roughly 120,000 clones listed, 88% are singletons. Sequenced material: PBMCs. The receptors shown here come from a woman between 18 and 29 years old in good health and CMV-seropositive.

V gene TRBV10-3 combines with J gene TRBJ1-1; D remains ambiguous. CDR1 and CDR2 (germline): ENHRY, SYGVKD. The CDR3 has 13 amino acids. V lost 0 bases, J lost 5 bases, and 7 bases lay in between. CDR3 nucleotide sequence: TGTGCCATCAGTGAGTCCGGGGTGACTGAAGCTTTCTTT. Protein: CAISESGVTEAFF.

The chain couples TRBV15 to TRBJ1-1; D not certain. Between the trimmed V and J ends, which lost 1 base and 7 bases, there was a span of 16 bases. Per germline, CDR1 LNHNV and CDR2 YYDKDF (reference sequence). This CDR3 has 15 residues. CDR3 sequence reads: CATSRGLQEINEAFF. The CDR3 DNA sequence: TGTGCCACCAGCAGAGGTCTGCAGGAAATCAATGAAGCTTTCTTT.

This chain uses TRBV9 with TRBJ2-4; 7 nucleotides agree with TRBD1. Germline V gene data show CDR1 as SGDLS and CDR2 as YYNGEE. This CDR3 is built from 15 residues. Germline trimming cut 4 bases from V and 7 bases from J; bases unmatched to any gene: 11. The CDR3 spells CASSTDRASWNIQYF. The CDR3 DNA is TGTGCCAGCAGCACCGACAGGGCCTCCTGGAACATTCAGTACTTC.

The chain combines TRBV6-6 with TRBJ2-3, with a tentative D call TRBD2 (6 bases). This CDR3 is built from 14 residues. V was cut by 5 bases and J by 5 bases, with 14 bases left in between. The V gene's germline CDR1 is MNHNY and CDR2 SVGAGI (reference sequence). CDR3 DNA: TGTGCCAGCAGTGGGGGAGGCACGAAAGATACGCAGTATTTT. Amino acid sequence: CASSGGGTKDTQYF.

The rearrangement links TRBV19 to TRBJ2-1; TRBD2 agrees at 10 bases. Germline V CDR1 and CDR2: LNHDA, SQIVND (reference sequence). The CDR3 consists of 16 residues. Losses at the gene ends were 8 bases for V and 5 bases for J; bases not matched to a gene: 12. CDR3 in DNA: TGTGCCAGTGGCAGGGGGCTGGGACTAGCGAACAATGAGCAGTTCTTC. Its protein is CASGRGLGLANNEQFF.

The table lists this clone with a count of one. The DNA of the CDR3 is TGTGCCAGCAGCATACAGGGTGCTGCAACTAATGAAAAACTGTTTTTT. The encoded protein is CASSIQGAATNEKLFF. This rearrangement joins TRBV7-9 to TRBJ1-4, with a tentative D call TRBD1 (6 bases). Trimming pared 5 bases from V and 0 bases from J, leaving 13 bases between. The CDR3 has 16 amino acids. Per the germline V gene, CDR1 is SEHNR and CDR2 is FQNEAQ (reference sequence).

The chain uses TRBV9 and TRBJ2-1; TRBD2 aligns across 12 bases. V trimming: 3 bases; J trimming: 7 bases; junction bases outside the gene matches: 5. Germline V gene data show CDR1 as SGDLS and CDR2 as YYNGEE. The CDR3 length is 15 residues. The CDR3 bases are TGTGCCAGCAGCGGTTCCGGGACTAGCGGGAATGAGCAGTTCTTC. Amino acid sequence: CASSGSGTSGNEQFF.

The chain combines TRBV28 with TRBJ1-5; 9 nucleotides align to TRBD1. Germline lookup yields CDR1 MDHEN and CDR2 SYDVKM. CDR3 length: 16 residues. V dropped 6 bases and J dropped 1; count of bases not matched to a gene: 7. The CDR3 bases are TGTGCCAGCAGCCCAACCGGACAGGGGAGCAATCAGCCCCAGCATTTT. Encoded protein: CASSPTGQGSNQPQHF.

The chain employs TRBV7-6 and TRBJ1-1, with 10 bases fitting TRBD1. The CDR3 totals 12 residues. V lost 5 bases to trimming and J lost 10 bases; unmatched junction nucleotides: 4. The germline gives CDR1 SGHVS, CDR2 FNYEAQ. CDR3 region: CASSTDRGPAFF. The CDR3 bases are TGTGCCAGCAGCACTGACAGGGGGCCAGCTTTCTTT.

Here the CDR3 reads CASSGDRGYGYTF. The CDR3, as DNA: TGTGCCAGCAGCGGGGACAGGGGCTATGGCTACACCTTC. The chain combines TRBV6-6 with TRBJ1-2; 10 bases match TRBD1. In germline, CDR1 is MNHNY, CDR2 SVGAGI (reference sequence). J lost 4 bases, V lost 6 bases, and 2 bases had no gene match. The CDR3 runs to 13 residues.

The chain joins TRBV14 to TRBJ2-7; D is possibly TRBD2 (6 bases). CDR1 and CDR2 from the germline V gene are SGHDN and FVKESK. The V end was cut by 4 bases, the J end by 8 bases, with 15 bases between. The CDR3 covers 13 residues. CDR3 in DNA: TGTGCCAGCAGCCCGGGAGTTAACAGCAAGCAGTACTTC. Translation gives CASSPGVNSKQYF.

This clone was detected once. The chain recombines TRBV2 with TRBJ1-1; the D is unclear. The CDR3 spans 13 residues. V was shortened by 7 bases and J by 1 base, with 10 bases between the two germline ends. The germline CDR1 and CDR2 sequences are SNHLY and FYNNEI. The CDR3 sequence: CASNAARNTEAFF. CDR3 coding DNA: TGTGCCAGCAATGCGGCCAGGAACACTGAAGCTTTCTTT.

This clone has just a few counts. The chain recombines TRBV27 with TRBJ1-5, with TRBD1 as a possible D gene (5 bases). V lost 5 bases, J lost 5 bases, and 10 bases lay in between. The germline V gene has CDR1 MNHEY and CDR2 SMNVEV (reference sequence). This CDR3 region has 13 residues. The CDR3 DNA is TGTGCCAGCAGTCAAGGAGGGGATCAGCCCCAGCATTTT. Translation gives CASSQGGDQPQHF.

In regard to this clone: Other nucleotide sequences in the sample specify the same CDR3. J is TRBJ1-5 and V is TRBV19; no firm D call. Between the trimmed V and J ends, which lost 3 bases and 0 bases, there was a span of 6 bases. This CDR3 is built from 14 residues. CDR1 and CDR2 from the germline V gene are LNHDA and SQIVND (reference sequence). CDR3 residues: CASSIVYSNQPQHF. The CDR3 bases are TGTGCCAGTAGTATTGTGTATAGCAATCAGCCCCAGCATTTT.

The CDR3 region is CAISAGQASSYNSPLHF. CDR3 nucleotides: TGTGCCATCAGTGCGGGACAGGCGAGCTCCTATAATTCACCCCTCCACTTT. The V call is TRBV10-3, the J call TRBJ1-6, with TRBD1 matching over 8 bases. Germline assignment: CDR1 ENHRY and CDR2 SYGVKD. The ends lost 4 bases at V and 0 bases at J; junction bases unmatched: 5. The length of the CDR3 is 17 residues.

The chain employs TRBV9 and TRBJ2-1, with D possibly matching TRBD2 (7 bases). Germline CDR1 reads SGDLS; CDR2 reads YYNGEE. Deletions cut 4 bases from V and 7 bases from J, with 18 bases between. The CDR3 has 15 amino acids. CDR3 sequence (DNA): TGTGCCAGCAGCCTGGAGGGGGGGCAAGCGAATGAGCAGTTCTTC. Its protein is CASSLEGGQANEQFF.

The chain employs TRBV25-1 and TRBJ1-5; D is perhaps TRBD1 (6 bases). CDR1 is MGHDK and CDR2 is SYGVNS in the germline V gene. V was shortened by 6 bases and J by 7 bases, with 19 bases between the two germline ends. The CDR3 is 15 amino acids. The CDR3 region is CASSPAGDIQQPQHF. The CDR3 bases are TGTGCCAGCAGCCCGGCTGGGGACATCCAACAGCCCCAGCATTTT.